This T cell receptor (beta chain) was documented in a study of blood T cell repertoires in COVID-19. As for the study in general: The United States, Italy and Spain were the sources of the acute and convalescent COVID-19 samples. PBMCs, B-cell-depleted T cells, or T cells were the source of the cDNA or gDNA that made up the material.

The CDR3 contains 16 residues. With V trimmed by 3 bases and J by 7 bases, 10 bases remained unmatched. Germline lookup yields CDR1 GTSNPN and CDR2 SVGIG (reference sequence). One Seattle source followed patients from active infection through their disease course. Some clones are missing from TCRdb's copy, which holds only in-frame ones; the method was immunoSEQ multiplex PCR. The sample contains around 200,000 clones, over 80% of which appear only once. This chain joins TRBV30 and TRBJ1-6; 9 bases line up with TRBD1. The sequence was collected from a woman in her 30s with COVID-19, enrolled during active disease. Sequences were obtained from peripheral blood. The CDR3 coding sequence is TGTGCCTGGAGCCGAACGACAGGGGGGTGGAATTCACCCCTCCACTTT. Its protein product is CAWSRTTGGWNSPLHF.